This TCR beta chain originates from a study of T-cell memory formation after mild COVID-19. Whole-study context: Largely donor-specific TCR clusters were found. Whole-study results and caveats: Some clones that responded were present in memory (sampled pre-infection), which suggests cross-reactive memory joined. The study found balanced CD4/CD8 in clones contracting day 15 to 85 and a CD4+ lean in later expanders.

TCRdb re-called the 5' RACE reads through MiXCR, storing one row per CDR3 protein. The repertoire holds about 270,000 distinct CDR3 sequences, over 15% seen once, with 20% to 25% in the top ten. In regard to this clonotype: Its antigen remains unidentified.

The sequencing input was PBMCs or a T cell subset sorted from them (not recorded which). This receptor was identified in a man younger than 35 who had mild COVID-19 (a few samples of this study predate the infection). Cell type and time point are not known.

Here the CDR3 reads CATSRDGFSPLHF. CDR3 in DNA: TGTGCCACCAGCAGAGACGGGTTCTCTCCCCTCCACTTT. The chain joins TRBV15 to TRBJ1-6; D remains unclear. The V gene's germline CDR1 is LNHNV and CDR2 YYDKDF (reference sequence). V lost 0 bases, J lost 13 bases, and 10 bases lay in between. This CDR3 is 13 amino acids long.